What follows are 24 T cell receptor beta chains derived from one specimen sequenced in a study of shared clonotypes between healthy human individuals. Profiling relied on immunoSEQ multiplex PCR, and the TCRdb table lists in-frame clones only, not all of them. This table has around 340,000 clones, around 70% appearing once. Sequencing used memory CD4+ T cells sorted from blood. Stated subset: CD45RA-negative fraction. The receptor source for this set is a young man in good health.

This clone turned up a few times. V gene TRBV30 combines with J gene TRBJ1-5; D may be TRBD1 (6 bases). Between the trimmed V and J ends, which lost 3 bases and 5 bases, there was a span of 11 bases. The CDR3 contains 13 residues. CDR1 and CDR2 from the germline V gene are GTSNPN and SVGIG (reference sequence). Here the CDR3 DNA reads TGTGCCTGGAGGGGGGACAACTATCAGCCCCAGCATTTT. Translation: CAWRGDNYQPQHF. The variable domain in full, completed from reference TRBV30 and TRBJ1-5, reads SQTIHQWPATLVQPVGSPLSLECTVEGTSNPNLYWYRQAAGRGLQLLFYSVGIGQISSEVPQNLSASRPQDRQFILSSKKLLLSDSGFYLCAWRGDNYQPQHFGDGTRLSIL.

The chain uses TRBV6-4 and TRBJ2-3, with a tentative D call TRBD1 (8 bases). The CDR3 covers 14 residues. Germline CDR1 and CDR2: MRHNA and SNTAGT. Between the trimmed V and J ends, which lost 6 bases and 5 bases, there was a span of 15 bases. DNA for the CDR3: TGTGCCAGCAGCAAGACAGGGGAGGGAGATACGCAGTATTTT. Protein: CASSKTGEGDTQYF.

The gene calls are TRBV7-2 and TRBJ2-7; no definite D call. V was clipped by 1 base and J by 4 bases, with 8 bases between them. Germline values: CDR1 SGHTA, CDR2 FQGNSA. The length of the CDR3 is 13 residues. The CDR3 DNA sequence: TGTGCCAGCAGCTTAGAAGTTCGGTACGAGCAGTACTTC. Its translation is CASSLEVRYEQYF.

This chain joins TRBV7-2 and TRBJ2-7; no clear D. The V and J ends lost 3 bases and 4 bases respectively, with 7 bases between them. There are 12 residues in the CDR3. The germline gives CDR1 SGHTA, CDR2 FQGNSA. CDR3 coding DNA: TGTGCCAGCAGCTTGACCGCGTACGAGCAGTACTTC. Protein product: CASSLTAYEQYF.

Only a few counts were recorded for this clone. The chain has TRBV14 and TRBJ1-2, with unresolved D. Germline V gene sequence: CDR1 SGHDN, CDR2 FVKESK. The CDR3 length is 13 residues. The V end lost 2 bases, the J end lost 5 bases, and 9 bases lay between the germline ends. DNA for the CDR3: TGTGCCAGCAGCCAACAAGTAGTGTATGGCTACACCTTC. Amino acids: CASSQQVVYGYTF.

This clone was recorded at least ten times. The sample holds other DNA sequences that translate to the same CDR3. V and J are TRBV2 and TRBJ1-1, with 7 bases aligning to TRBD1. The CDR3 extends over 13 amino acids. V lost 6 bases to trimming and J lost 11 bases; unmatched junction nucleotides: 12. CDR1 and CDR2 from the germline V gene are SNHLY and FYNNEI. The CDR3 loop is CASRQDSQGPAFF. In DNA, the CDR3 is TGTGCCAGCAGGCAAGATTCACAGGGGCCGGCTTTCTTT.

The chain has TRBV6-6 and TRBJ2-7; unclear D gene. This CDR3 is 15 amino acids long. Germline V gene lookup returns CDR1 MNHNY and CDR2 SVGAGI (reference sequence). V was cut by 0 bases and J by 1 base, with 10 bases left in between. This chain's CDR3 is CASSYSALGSYEQYF. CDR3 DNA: TGTGCCAGCAGTTACTCGGCTCTCGGGTCCTACGAGCAGTACTTC.

The CDR3 here is CASSRQFSGANVLTF. The CDR3 DNA follows: TGTGCCAGTAGTAGACAGTTCTCTGGGGCCAACGTCCTGACTTTC. The genes are TRBV19 and TRBJ2-6, with D possibly TRBD1 on 5 matching bases. Deletions cut 4 bases from V and 0 bases from J, with 7 bases between. CDR1 and CDR2 (germline): LNHDA, SQIVND (reference sequence). The CDR3 covers 15 residues.

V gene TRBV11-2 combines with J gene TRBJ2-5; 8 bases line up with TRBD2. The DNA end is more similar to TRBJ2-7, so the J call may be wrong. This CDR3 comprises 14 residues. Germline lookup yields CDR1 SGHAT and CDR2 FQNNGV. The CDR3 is CASSLNGGRYEQYF. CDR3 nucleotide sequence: TGTGCCAGCAGCTTAAATGGCGGGAGGTACGAGCAGTACTTC.

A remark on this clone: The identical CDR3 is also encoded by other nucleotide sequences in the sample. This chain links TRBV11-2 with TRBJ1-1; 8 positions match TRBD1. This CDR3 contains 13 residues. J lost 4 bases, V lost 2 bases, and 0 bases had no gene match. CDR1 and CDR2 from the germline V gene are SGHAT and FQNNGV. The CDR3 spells CASSLTGGTEAFF. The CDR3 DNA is TGTGCCAGCAGCTTAACAGGGGGCACTGAAGCTTTCTTT.

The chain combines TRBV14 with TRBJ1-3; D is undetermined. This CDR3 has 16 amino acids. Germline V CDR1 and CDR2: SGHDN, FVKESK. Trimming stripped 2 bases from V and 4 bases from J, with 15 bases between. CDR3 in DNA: TGTGCCAGCAGCCAACGGTCGGGTTTTTCCGGAAACACCATATATTTT. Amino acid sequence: CASSQRSGFSGNTIYF. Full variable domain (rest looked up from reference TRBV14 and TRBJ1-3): EAGVTQFPSHSVIEKGQTVTLRCDPISGHDNLYWYRRVMGKEIKFLLHFVKESKQDESGMPNNRFLAERTGGTYSTLKVQPAELEDSGVYFCASSQRSGFSGNTIYFGEGSWLTVV.

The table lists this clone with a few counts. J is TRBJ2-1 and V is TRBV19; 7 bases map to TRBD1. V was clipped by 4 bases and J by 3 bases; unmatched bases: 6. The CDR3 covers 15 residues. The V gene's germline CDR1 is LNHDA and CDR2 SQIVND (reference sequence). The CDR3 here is CASSTRQGNYNEQFF. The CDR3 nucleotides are TGTGCCAGTAGTACCAGACAGGGTAACTACAATGAGCAGTTCTTC. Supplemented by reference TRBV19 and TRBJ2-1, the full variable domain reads DGGITQSPKYLFRKEGQNVTLSCEQNLNHDAMYWYRQDPGQGLRLIYYSQIVNDFQKGDIAEGYSVSREKKESFPLTVTSAQKNPTAFYLCASSTRQGNYNEQFFGPGTRLTVL.

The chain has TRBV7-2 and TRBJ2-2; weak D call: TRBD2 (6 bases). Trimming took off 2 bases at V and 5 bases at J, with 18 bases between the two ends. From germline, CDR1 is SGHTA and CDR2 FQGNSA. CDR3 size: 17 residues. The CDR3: CASSLTGTPKHTGELFF. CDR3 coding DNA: TGTGCCAGCAGCTTAACCGGGACTCCGAAACATACCGGGGAGCTGTTTTTT.

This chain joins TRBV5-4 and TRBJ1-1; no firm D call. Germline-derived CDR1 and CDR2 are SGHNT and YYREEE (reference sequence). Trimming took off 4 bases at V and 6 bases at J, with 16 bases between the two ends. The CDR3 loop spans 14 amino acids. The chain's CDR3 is CASSPTAGNAEAFF. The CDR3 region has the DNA TGTGCCAGCAGCCCAACCGCCGGAAATGCTGAAGCTTTCTTT. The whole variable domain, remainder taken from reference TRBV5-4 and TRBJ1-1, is ETGVTQSPTHLIKTRGQQVTLRCSSQSGHNTVSWYQQALGQGPQFIFQYYREEENGRGNFPPRFSGLQFPNYSSELNVNALELDDSALYLCASSPTAGNAEAFFGQGTRLTVV.

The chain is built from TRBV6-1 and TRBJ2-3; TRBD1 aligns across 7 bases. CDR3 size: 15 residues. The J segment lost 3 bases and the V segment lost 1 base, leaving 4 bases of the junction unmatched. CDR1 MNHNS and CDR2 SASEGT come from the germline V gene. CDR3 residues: CASSEEGARTDTQYF. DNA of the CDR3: TGTGCCAGCAGTGAAGAGGGGGCAAGGACAGATACGCAGTATTTT.

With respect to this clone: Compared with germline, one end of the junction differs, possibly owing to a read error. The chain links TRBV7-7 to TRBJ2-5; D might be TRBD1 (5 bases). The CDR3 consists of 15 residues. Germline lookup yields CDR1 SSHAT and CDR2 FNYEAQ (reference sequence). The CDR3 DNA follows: TGTGCTAGCAGCTTAGTAGGGGCCGGGCCTGAGACCCAGTACTTC. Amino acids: CASSLVGAGPETQYF.

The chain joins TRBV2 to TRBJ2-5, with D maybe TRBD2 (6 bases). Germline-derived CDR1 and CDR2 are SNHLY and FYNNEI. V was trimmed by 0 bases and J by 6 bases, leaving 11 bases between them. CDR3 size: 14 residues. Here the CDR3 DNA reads TGTGCCAGCAGTGAAGCAAGCGGGCCGCAGACCCAGTACTTC. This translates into CASSEASGPQTQYF.

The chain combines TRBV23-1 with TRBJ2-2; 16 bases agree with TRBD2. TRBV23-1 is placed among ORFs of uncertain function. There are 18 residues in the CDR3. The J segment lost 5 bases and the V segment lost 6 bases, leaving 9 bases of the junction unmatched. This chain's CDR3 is CASSPGTSGRDLTGELFF. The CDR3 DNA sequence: TGCGCCAGCAGCCCCGGGACTAGCGGGAGGGATCTGACCGGGGAGCTGTTTTTT.

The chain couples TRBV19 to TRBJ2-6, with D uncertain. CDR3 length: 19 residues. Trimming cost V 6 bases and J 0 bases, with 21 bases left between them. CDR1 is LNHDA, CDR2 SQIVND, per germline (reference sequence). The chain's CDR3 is CASSPLRGQALSGANVLTF. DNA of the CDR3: TGTGCCAGTAGCCCACTACGCGGCCAGGCCCTCTCTGGGGCCAACGTCCTGACTTTC.

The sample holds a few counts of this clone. The CDR3 loop reads CASSPPTGTNTGELFF. CDR3 coding DNA: TGTGCCAGCAGCCCCCCCACAGGGACGAACACCGGGGAGCTGTTTTTT. The V gene is TRBV5-5, the J gene TRBJ2-2; tentatively, D is TRBD1 (6 bases). This CDR3 is 16 amino acids long. Germline loops: CDR1 SGHKS, CDR2 YYEKEE (reference sequence). The germline V and J ends were trimmed by 4 bases and 0 bases, with 13 bases remaining between them.

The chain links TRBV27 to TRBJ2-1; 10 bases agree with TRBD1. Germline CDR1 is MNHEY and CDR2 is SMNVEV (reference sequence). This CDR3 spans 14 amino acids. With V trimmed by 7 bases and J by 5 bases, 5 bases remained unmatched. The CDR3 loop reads CASTSGTGDNEQFF. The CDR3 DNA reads TGTGCCAGCACCTCCGGGACAGGGGACAATGAGCAGTTCTTC.

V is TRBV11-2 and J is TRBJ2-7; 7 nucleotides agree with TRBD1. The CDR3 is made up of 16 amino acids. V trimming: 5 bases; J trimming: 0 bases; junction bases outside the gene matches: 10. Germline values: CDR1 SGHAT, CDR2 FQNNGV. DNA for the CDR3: TGTGCCAGCAGCGGCAGGGGGTCGTACAGCTCCTACGAGCAGTACTTC. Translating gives CASSGRGSYSSYEQYF. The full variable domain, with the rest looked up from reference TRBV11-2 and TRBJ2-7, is EAGVAQSPRYKIIEKRQSVAFWCNPISGHATLYWYQQILGQGPKLLIQFQNNGVVDDSQLPKDRFSAERLKGVDSTLKIQPAKLEDSAVYLCASSGRGSYSSYEQYFGPGTRLTVT.

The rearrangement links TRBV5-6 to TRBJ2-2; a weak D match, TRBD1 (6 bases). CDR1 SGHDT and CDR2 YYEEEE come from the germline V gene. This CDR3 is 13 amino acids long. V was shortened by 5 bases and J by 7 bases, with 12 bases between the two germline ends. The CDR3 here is CASRRGLLGELFF. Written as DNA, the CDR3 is TGTGCCAGCAGGAGGGGGTTACTCGGGGAGCTGTTTTTT.

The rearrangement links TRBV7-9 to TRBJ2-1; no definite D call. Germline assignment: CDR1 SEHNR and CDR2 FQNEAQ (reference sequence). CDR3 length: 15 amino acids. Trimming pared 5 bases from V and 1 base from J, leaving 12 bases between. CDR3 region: CASSPGVQSYNEQFF. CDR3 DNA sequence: TGTGCCAGCAGCCCGGGTGTTCAGTCCTACAATGAGCAGTTCTTC.